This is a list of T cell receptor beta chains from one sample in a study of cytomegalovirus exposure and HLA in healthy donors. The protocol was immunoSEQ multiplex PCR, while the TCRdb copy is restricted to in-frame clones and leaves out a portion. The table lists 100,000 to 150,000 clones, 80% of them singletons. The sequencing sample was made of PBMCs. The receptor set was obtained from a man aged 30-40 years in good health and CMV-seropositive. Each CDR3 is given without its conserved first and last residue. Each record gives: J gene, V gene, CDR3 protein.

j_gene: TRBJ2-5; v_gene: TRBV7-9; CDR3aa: ASSLFSSGRWETQY
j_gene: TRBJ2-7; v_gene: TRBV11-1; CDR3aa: ASRTSGREQY
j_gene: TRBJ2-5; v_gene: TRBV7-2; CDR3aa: ASSLTSGGETQY
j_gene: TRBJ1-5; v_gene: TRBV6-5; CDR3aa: ASSFGDSNQPQH
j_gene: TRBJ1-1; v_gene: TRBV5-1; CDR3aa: ASSLGGGGTEAF
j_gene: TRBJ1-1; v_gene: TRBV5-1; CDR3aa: ASSVDSYNTEAF
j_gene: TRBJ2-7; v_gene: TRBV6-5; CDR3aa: ASSLRGRVYEQY
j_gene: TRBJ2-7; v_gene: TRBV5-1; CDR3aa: ASSLSGQGAAEQY
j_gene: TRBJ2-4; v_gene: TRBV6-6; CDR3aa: ASRKGQGAKNIQY
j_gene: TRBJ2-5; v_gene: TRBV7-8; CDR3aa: ASSSRLAGGETQY
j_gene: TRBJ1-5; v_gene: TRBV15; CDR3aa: ATSIGQHPDQPQH
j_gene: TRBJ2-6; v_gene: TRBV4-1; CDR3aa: ASSRGGGRSGANVLT
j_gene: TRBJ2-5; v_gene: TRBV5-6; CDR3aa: ASSGEFRGTQETQY
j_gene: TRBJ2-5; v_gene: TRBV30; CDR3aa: AWRVLGQETQY
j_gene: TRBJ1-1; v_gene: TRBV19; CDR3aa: ASSIDSGNTEAF
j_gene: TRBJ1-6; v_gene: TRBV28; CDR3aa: ASSFTEEGGSPLH
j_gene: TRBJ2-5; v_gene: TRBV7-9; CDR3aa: ASSLDPLRRETQY
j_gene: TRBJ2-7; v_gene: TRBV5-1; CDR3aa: ASSLKPIGQGVDYEQY
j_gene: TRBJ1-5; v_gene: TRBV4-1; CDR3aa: ASSQGGRDTNQPQH
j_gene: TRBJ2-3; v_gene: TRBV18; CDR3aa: ASSPQGTRGLSTDTQY
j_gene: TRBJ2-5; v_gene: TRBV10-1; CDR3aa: ASSSGFRETQY
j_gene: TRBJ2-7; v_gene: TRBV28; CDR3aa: ASTGGGPYEQY